A single sample is the source of the 32 T cell receptor beta chains below, sequenced in a study of blood T cell repertoires in COVID-19. Clones were read by immunoSEQ multiplex PCR, and TCRdb kept only the in-frame ones, dropping some. Of about 140,000 clones in the sample, around 88% were seen once. Sequenced sample: peripheral blood. These receptor sequences come from a woman aged 55-69 years with acute or convalescent COVID-19.

This chain joins TRBV5-1 and TRBJ1-2, with 12 bases lining up with TRBD1. Trimming took 1 base from V and 6 from J; bases not matched to a gene: 1. This CDR3 region has 14 residues. The V gene's germline CDR1 is SGHRS and CDR2 YFSETQ. The CDR3 loop reads CASSLRDRGHGYTF. In DNA form, the CDR3 reads TGCGCCAGCAGCTTGAGGGACAGGGGGCATGGCTACACCTTC.

The chain employs TRBV4-1 and TRBJ1-4; 9 nucleotides line up with TRBD1. The CDR3 covers 18 residues. Germline CDR1 MGHRA, CDR2 YSYEKL. Trimming cost V 1 base and J 11 bases; bases outside gene matches: 17. CDR3 in amino acids: CASSQGPPEQGAMRKLFF. The CDR3 region has the DNA TGCGCCAGCAGCCAAGGGCCCCCCGAACAGGGGGCAATGCGGAAACTGTTTTTT.

The chain has TRBV4-1 and TRBJ2-7, with a possible D match to TRBD1 (6 bases). The CDR3 has 13 residues. V shed 9 bases and J shed 3 bases, with 15 bases lying between them. Germline V gene lookup returns CDR1 MGHRA and CDR2 YSYEKL. CDR3 sequence: CASTGSKGYEQYF. The CDR3, as DNA: TGCGCCAGTACAGGGAGCAAGGGCTACGAGCAGTACTTC.

This chain links TRBV7-2 with TRBJ2-7; possibly TRBD1 for D (5 bases). Germline CDR1 is SGHTA and CDR2 is FQGNSA. The CDR3 covers 13 residues. V lost 4 bases and J lost 5, with 12 bases in between. The CDR3 DNA is TGTGCCAGCAGCTCCACAGGTATCCACGAGCAGTACTTC. It codes for CASSSTGIHEQYF. Combining the CDR3 with reference TRBV7-2 and TRBJ2-7 gives the whole variable domain GAGVSQSPSNKVTEKGKDVELRCDPISGHTALYWYRQSLGQGLEFLIYFQGNSAPDKSGLPSDRFSAERTGGSVSTLTIQRTQQEDSAVYLCASSSTGIHEQYFGPGTRLTVT.

In this sample, this clone turned up once. V gene TRBV19 combines with J gene TRBJ2-2, with 7 bases fitting TRBD1. The V and J ends lost 5 bases and 0 bases, in that order; junction bases with no gene match: 9. The V gene's germline CDR1 is LNHDA and CDR2 SQIVND (reference sequence). The CDR3 consists of 17 residues. The CDR3 reads CASSGRYRGANTGELFF. CDR3 in DNA: TGTGCCAGTAGTGGCCGTTACAGGGGTGCGAACACCGGGGAGCTGTTTTTT.

This chain joins TRBV7-9 and TRBJ1-2; 7 bases line up with TRBD1. The germline CDR1 and CDR2 sequences are SEHNR and FQNEAQ (reference sequence). V lost 6 bases and J lost 3; bases outside the gene matches: 7. This CDR3 is 14 amino acids long. In DNA, the CDR3 is TGTGCCAGCAGTTCTATTGACAGGGACTATGGCTACACCTTC. Translating it yields CASSSIDRDYGYTF.

Details on this clone: At the DNA level, this CDR3 is encoded by other sequences in the same sample as well. The chain uses TRBV18 and TRBJ1-5; D unclear. Between the trimmed V and J ends, which lost 2 bases and 2 bases, there was a span of 4 bases. The length of the CDR3 is 13 residues. Germline CDR1 and CDR2: KGHSH and LQKENI. CDR3 residues: CASSPTGNQPQHF. For the CDR3, the DNA is TGTGCCAGCTCACCAACGGGCAATCAGCCCCAGCATTTT.

V gene TRBV9 combines with J gene TRBJ2-6; D might be TRBD2 (6 bases). CDR3 length: 17 amino acids. Trimming took 5 bases from V and 0 from J, leaving 15 bases between them. Germline CDR1 SGDLS, CDR2 YYNGEE. The CDR3 protein is CASSGFRDFSGANVLTF. The CDR3 DNA follows: TGTGCCAGCAGTGGTTTCAGGGACTTCTCTGGGGCCAACGTCCTGACTTTC.

CDR3: CASSAFRRGNFSPLHF. The CDR3 nucleotides are TGCGCCAGCAGCGCATTTCGTAGGGGGAATTTTTCACCCCTCCACTTT. V usage is TRBV4-1 and J usage is TRBJ1-6, with D tentatively TRBD1 (6 bases). V was clipped by 5 bases and J by 9 bases, with 20 bases between them. CDR1 is MGHRA and CDR2 is YSYEKL in the germline V gene. This CDR3 has 16 amino acids.

The V gene is TRBV19, the J gene TRBJ2-5, with 8 positions matching TRBD1. The V gene end was trimmed by 3 bases and the J gene end by 3 bases; junction bases not matched to a gene: 0. CDR1 is LNHDA and CDR2 is SQIVND in the germline V gene (reference sequence). This CDR3 has 13 residues. The CDR3 DNA reads as TGTGCCAGTAGTATGGGACAGGAAGAGACCCAGTACTTC. This codes for CASSMGQEETQYF.

The chain employs TRBV7-8 and TRBJ1-2; 9 bases map to TRBD1. The CDR3 extends over 17 amino acids. The V and J ends lost 5 bases and 7 bases, in that order; junction bases with no gene match: 17. Germline assignment: CDR1 SGHVS and CDR2 FQNEAQ. This chain's CDR3 is CASSHRDRVGPRRGYTF. The CDR3 region has the DNA TGTGCCAGCAGCCACCGGGACAGGGTTGGCCCTCGTCGTGGCTACACCTTC.

The V and J genes are TRBV21-1 and TRBJ2-2; TRBD2 is taken as the D call from the table, unchecked against the DNA. TRBV21-1 is deemed a pseudogene. The CDR3 covers 15 residues. CDR3 nucleotide sequence: TGTGCCAGCAGCTTCCCGAGACTTAACACCGGGGAGCTGTTTTTT. As protein: CASSFPRLNTGELFF.

The chain recombines TRBV29-1 with TRBJ1-1; 8 positions match TRBD1. With 6 bases clipped from V and 0 bases from J, the junction kept 6 bases outside the gene matches. The CDR3 length is 14 residues. Germline V gives CDR1 SQVTM, CDR2 ANQGSEA. CDR3 coding DNA: TGCAGCGTACAACAGGGGGGCATGAACACTGAAGCTTTCTTT. Its protein is CSVQQGGMNTEAFF.

The V gene is TRBV7-9, the J gene TRBJ1-2; the D gene is possibly TRBD1 (5 bases). The V end lost 0 bases, the J end lost 4 bases, and 18 bases lay between the germline ends. Germline lookup yields CDR1 SEHNR and CDR2 FQNEAQ (reference sequence). The CDR3 sequence is 17 residues long. CDR3 nucleotide sequence: TGTGCCAGCAGCTTAGCTCCGACCGGGGGAGGTGCCTATGGCTACACCTTC. This sequence encodes CASSLAPTGGGAYGYTF.

This clone was seen a few times. This rearrangement joins TRBV11-2 to TRBJ1-2; 9 bases match TRBD1. J lost 3 bases, V lost 4 bases, and 9 bases had no gene match. This CDR3 region has 16 residues. Germline CDR1 SGHAT, CDR2 FQNNGV. The chain's CDR3 is CASSSITWDRDYGYTF. In DNA form, the CDR3 reads TGTGCCAGCAGCTCGATAACATGGGACAGGGACTATGGCTACACCTTC.

The rearrangement links TRBV6-5 to TRBJ1-2, with 9 bases matching TRBD1. The V gene's germline CDR1 is MNHEY and CDR2 SVGAGI. The CDR3 has 14 residues. Unmatched junction bases numbered 2, after V lost 2 bases and J lost 4 bases. CDR3 nucleotide sequence: TGTGCCAGCAGTTACAAGGACAGGGGCTATGGCTACACCTTC. This codes for CASSYKDRGYGYTF.

V gene TRBV7-9 combines with J gene TRBJ1-6, with TRBD1 matching over 11 bases. CDR3 length equals 15 residues. V lost 1 base, J lost 8 bases, and 1 base stayed unmatched. Looked up from germline, CDR1 is SEHNR and CDR2 is FQNEAQ (reference sequence). The CDR3 here is CASSLGGQGDSPLHF. The CDR3 DNA follows: TGTGCCAGCAGCTTAGGGGGACAGGGGGATTCACCCCTCCACTTT.

This clone was seen only a few times. This sequence joins TRBV24-1 and TRBJ2-3, with 16 bases identical to TRBD2. This CDR3 comprises 19 residues. Germline-derived CDR1 and CDR2 are KGHDR and SFDVKD. V shed 2 bases and J 5 bases; nucleotides not matched to a gene: 9. The DNA of the CDR3 is TGTGCCACCAGTGATTCCGGGACTAGCGGGGGGGCCCTAGGAGATACGCAGTATTTT. It translates to CATSDSGTSGGALGDTQYF.

This chain uses TRBV6-2 or TRBV6-3 with TRBJ2-3, with TRBD1 as a possible D gene (6 bases). The CDR3 totals 17 residues. Germline CDR1 is MNHEY and CDR2 is SVGEGT. Trimming removed 0 bases at V and 2 bases at J, with 15 bases between. In DNA, the CDR3 is TGTGCCAGCAGTTACTCGATTATGGGACAACCCACAGATACGCAGTATTTT. Amino acid sequence: CASSYSIMGQPTDTQYF.

The genes are TRBV4-3 and TRBJ1-4; D is uncertain. The CDR3 loop spans 15 amino acids. CDR1 is LGHNA, CDR2 YSLEER, per germline. V shed 0 bases and J shed 4 bases, with 9 bases lying between them. CDR3 sequence: CASSQERKVNEKLFF. The CDR3 DNA is TGCGCCAGCAGCCAAGAGCGGAAGGTTAATGAAAAACTGTTTTTT.

V and J are TRBV6-2 or TRBV6-3 and TRBJ2-7, with D unclear. The V end lost 5 bases, the J end lost 2 bases, and 7 bases lay between the germline ends. The germline CDR1 and CDR2 sequences are MNHEY and SVGEGT. This CDR3 spans 12 amino acids. CDR3 in DNA: TGTGCCAGCAGTGGGCAGACCTACGAGCAGTACTTC. This sequence encodes CASSGQTYEQYF.

This chain links TRBV2 with TRBJ2-7; 8 bases match TRBD1. V dropped 6 bases and J dropped 5; count of bases not matched to a gene: 6. The CDR3 loop spans 13 amino acids. Germline-derived CDR1 and CDR2 are SNHLY and FYNNEI. The CDR3 coding sequence is TGTGCCAGCAGGGACCAGGGGGCCCACGAGCAGTACTTC. Protein: CASRDQGAHEQYF.

CDR3 region: CASSARQTNTEAFF. The CDR3 DNA is TGTGCCAGCAGCGCCCGACAGACGAACACTGAAGCTTTCTTT. This chain links TRBV9 with TRBJ1-1, with D tentatively TRBD1 (5 bases). CDR3 length: 14 amino acids. The V end lost 3 bases, the J end lost 1 base, and 10 bases lay between the germline ends. Germline-derived CDR1 and CDR2 are SGDLS and YYNGEE.

This chain connects TRBV7-2 to TRBJ2-3; D is ambiguous. V was trimmed by 3 bases and J by 2 bases, leaving 12 bases between them. This CDR3 contains 15 residues. Germline CDR1 SGHTA, CDR2 FQGNSA. The CDR3 nucleotides read TGTGCCAGCAGCTTTGGAGTTTCATACACAGATACGCAGTATTTT. This sequence encodes CASSFGVSYTDTQYF.

The chain combines TRBV12-3 or TRBV12-4 with TRBJ1-3, with D uncertain. V lost 7 bases and J 3 bases, leaving 7 bases between the germline ends. CDR3 size: 12 residues. The CDR3 spells CASIRSGNTIYF. In nucleotides, the CDR3 is TGTGCCAGCATACGCAGTGGAAACACCATATATTTT.

This chain joins TRBV6-5 and TRBJ1-2, with D perhaps TRBD1 (6 bases). This CDR3 has 14 amino acids. Trimming pared 2 bases from V and 8 bases from J, leaving 15 bases between. Germline V gene sequence: CDR1 MNHEY, CDR2 SVGAGI. The CDR3 loop is CASSYALGARGYTF. CDR3 nucleotide sequence: TGTGCCAGCAGTTACGCTTTGGGGGCGAGAGGCTACACCTTC.

The chain uses TRBV19 and TRBJ1-1, with D tentatively TRBD1 (6 bases). Germline loops: CDR1 LNHDA, CDR2 SQIVND (reference sequence). V lost 3 bases and J lost 5, with 19 bases in between. The CDR3 spans 16 residues. The CDR3 sequence is CASSIPWGGSGTEAFF. CDR3 DNA sequence: TGTGCCAGTAGTATCCCCTGGGGGGGCTCGGGTACTGAAGCTTTCTTT.

This clone showed up just a few times. This rearrangement joins TRBV3-1 (or the pseudogene TRBV3-2) to TRBJ1-1; 9 bases are shared with TRBD1. Germline loops: CDR1 LGHDT, CDR2 YNNKEL (reference sequence). The CDR3 extends over 16 amino acids. J was trimmed by 5 bases and V by 4 bases; bases with no gene match: 11. CDR3 amino acids: CASSRTGQGRRTEAFF. The DNA for the CDR3 is TGTGCCAGCAGCCGAACGGGACAGGGAAGGAGAACTGAAGCTTTCTTT.

This clone was observed a few times. This chain uses TRBV14 with TRBJ1-6; no definite D call. In germline, CDR1 is SGHDN, CDR2 FVKESK. V was pared by 0 bases and J by 8 bases, with 8 bases between. The CDR3 runs to 14 residues. The chain's CDR3 is CASSQDQRYSPLHF. The CDR3 DNA is TGTGCCAGCAGCCAAGATCAGAGGTATTCACCCCTCCACTTT.

J is TRBJ1-2 and V is TRBV7-2; 8 nucleotides agree with TRBD1. J was trimmed by 8 bases and V by 5 bases; bases with no gene match: 13. Germline V CDR1 and CDR2: SGHTA, FQGNSA. This CDR3 has 15 amino acids. The DNA for the CDR3 is TGTGCCAGCAGCCCAGACAGGGGAGGTCGGTCGGGCTACACCTTC. Translating gives CASSPDRGGRSGYTF. The variable domain in full, with the rest retrieved from reference TRBV7-2 and TRBJ1-2, is GAGVSQSPSNKVTEKGKDVELRCDPISGHTALYWYRQSLGQGLEFLIYFQGNSAPDKSGLPSDRFSAERTGGSVSTLTIQRTQQEDSAVYLCASSPDRGGRSGYTFGSGTRLTVV.

This rearrangement joins TRBV24-1 to TRBJ2-5; TRBD1 matches 8 bases. This CDR3 spans 15 amino acids. V lost 2 bases and J lost 4; bases outside the gene matches: 5. CDR1 KGHDR and CDR2 SFDVKD come from the germline V gene. CDR3 DNA sequence: TGTGCCACCAGTGATTCAGGGGGCTCCGGAGAGACCCAGTACTTC. This translates into CATSDSGGSGETQYF.

This sequence joins TRBV5-1 and TRBJ2-5, with D unresolved. V was pared by 2 bases and J by 3 bases, with 8 bases between. The CDR3 totals 13 residues. From germline, CDR1 is SGHRS and CDR2 YFSETQ. The CDR3 nucleotides are TGCGCCAGCAGCTTTGCGGCGGAAGAGACCCAGTACTTC. Its protein product is CASSFAAEETQYF.